This T cell receptor (beta chain) was sequenced during a study of immune cell composition in non-small cell lung cancer (dated by TCRdb to the late 2010s). In the study overall: To assign histologic subtype, which was mostly lung adenocarcinoma or squamous cell carcinoma, H&E was combined with p63, CK5, Napsin A and TTF-1 immunohistochemistry. TCR-beta sequencing (Adaptive Biotechnologies) was performed on 34 paired NSCLC tumour and non-adjacent lung specimens plus 26 tumour-only specimens. Supplementary cohort #1 consisted of ten or so lung adenocarcinoma cases with paired tumour/lung TCR-beta sequencing and with TIL populations generated to assess tumour reactivity. Several tumour specimens with TCR-beta data were rare histological subtypes and were excluded from the subtype comparisons. Findings and caveats that apply to the study as a whole: Across around eleven adenocarcinoma cases, the maximal tumour-associated clone frequency showed a strong correlation with TIL tumour reactivity, but overall clonality showed no such correlation. The reactivity cohort was only approximately 9 cases, and tumour-reactive clones were not shown to share sequences with the dominant in vivo tumour-associated clones. No significant correlation was found between smoking pack-years and tumour TCR-beta clonality. Nearly half of NSCLC cases had tumour-associated clones >0.5%, with roughly 80% of squamous carcinomas showing such clones compared with less than 35% of adenocarcinomas.

A two-step multiplex PCR was used to amplify TCR-beta CDR3 regions from genomic DNA, and Illumina-compatible adaptors were added in the second step. As a commercial immunoSEQ service, TCR-beta immunosequencing was carried out on an Illumina platform. In the paper's pipeline: Repertoires were summarised by productive clonality and by Top 10 Clones, defined as the percentage of T-cell templates derived from the ten most frequent sequences. Productive clonality ranged from 0 to 1, with 1 indicating a monoclonal population. Tumour-associated clones were defined as sequences comprising at least 0.1% of tumour T-cell templates but absent from matched non-adjacent lung, identified via log10 scatter plots. Analyses were done in GraphPad Prism7 and R, with Student's t-tests for two-group comparisons, ANOVA for stages, and linear regression for relationships. TCRdb re-hosts the immuneACCESS table, in-frame sequences only. Its copies lack some clones; in the studies checked, an unresolved V gene accounts for under half of them, and the cause for the rest is not known. The V and J calls and clone size were taken over from that table, and D and trimming were inferred from the DNA. The sample table lists under 20,000 clones, about three quarters of them with a count of one. Of the sample, about 9.5% is held by the ten largest clones.

Non-adjacent lung tissue from the same patient, taken as far from the tumour as possible and at least 3 cm away, was used for the normal lung samples. Frozen aliquots of unsorted single-cell suspensions were used for genomic DNA extraction with the QIAamp DNA kit. Tissues arrived within 2 hours after resection and were immediately processed into single-cell suspensions. Tissue was mechanically dissociated and enzymatically digested with DNase I, collagenase I and hyaluronidase for about 30 minutes at 37 °C, then filtered and RBC-lysed. A remark on this clone: It lacks a known antigen. Base qualities are not provided; no much larger clone lies one nucleotide away.

The cysteine opens and the phenylalanine closes a CDR3 of 15 amino acids. The entry retains the CDR3 DNA only, 45 bases that are in frame from base 1. The junction shows trimming of 0 bases on V and 5 bases on J, and the gene matches do not reach 6 bases of it. As encoded in the germline V gene, CDR1 is SGHRS while CDR2 is YFSETQ. The sample was also linked to a second study, of CD4 T cells in lung cancer. As the second publication notes: In the study, blood T cells from NSCLC patients were screened for responses to candidate mutation-encoded neoepitopes, and neoantigen-specific CD4+ T-cell clones and TCRs were isolated. Tumor and non-adjacent lung tissue came from a handful of patients undergoing curative-intent resections for stage I-III non-small cell lung cancer. The patients who underwent resection had lung adenocarcinoma or squamous cell carcinoma, were aged 60 to 69 when blood was donated, and were mostly former smokers. Treatments received by the patients before blood donation included platinum chemotherapy, and some patients received nivolumab or pembrolizumab. Some blood-derived responses might reflect in vitro priming of naive T cells or cross-reactivity rather than memory responses to the cancer. Deep sequencing of TCRB was used to follow the frequency of neoantigen-specific clonotypes in tumor resections, non-adjacent lung and cultured T-cell products. TCRB sequence data were analyzed using the kit provider's software, and tumor enrichment of clonotype templates was assessed with Fisher's exact test.

The rearrangement combines TRBV5-1 with TRBJ2-3; the central 7 bases match TRBD2. The source is a human donor with non-small cell lung cancer. Sequenced: non-adjacent lung tissue. The CDR3 protein is CASSLGLASGDTQYF. At the DNA level, the sequence is TGCGCCAGCAGCTTGGGACTAGCAAGTGGAGATACGCAGTATTTT.